The 6 T cell receptor beta chains below all came from one sample that was sequenced in a study of blood T cell repertoires in COVID-19. Profiling relied on immunoSEQ multiplex PCR, and the TCRdb table lists in-frame clones only, not all of them. The sample includes almost 80,000 clones, 80% to 95% of them seen just once. Input material: peripheral blood. Source of these receptors: a woman older than 75 with acute or convalescent COVID-19.

V usage is TRBV5-1 and J usage is TRBJ2-7; 8 bases line up with TRBD2. V lost 0 bases to trimming and J lost 5 bases; unmatched junction nucleotides: 10. The CDR3 totals 16 residues. From germline, CDR1 is SGHRS and CDR2 YFSETQ. The CDR3 sequence: CASSLGGGGGIDEQYF. CDR3 DNA sequence: TGCGCCAGCAGCTTGGGTGGTGGCGGGGGGATCGACGAGCAGTACTTC.

This chain uses TRBV19 with TRBJ1-1; D is ambiguous. The CDR3 loop spans 11 amino acids. CDR1 LNHDA and CDR2 SQIVND come from the germline V gene (reference sequence). With 7 bases removed from V and 6 bases from J, the gap between germline ends came to 9 bases. CDR3 region: CASTRRAEAFF. In DNA, the CDR3 is TGTGCCAGTACCCGCCGGGCTGAAGCTTTCTTT. The whole variable domain, remainder taken from reference TRBV19 and TRBJ1-1, is DGGITQSPKYLFRKEGQNVTLSCEQNLNHDAMYWYRQDPGQGLRLIYYSQIVNDFQKGDIAEGYSVSREKKESFPLTVTSAQKNPTAFYLCASTRRAEAFFGQGTRLTVV.

The rearrangement joins TRBV6-5 to TRBJ1-2; D ambiguous. The CDR3 runs 15 residues. Germline CDR1 is MNHEY and CDR2 is SVGAGI. V lost 0 bases and J 2 bases, leaving 10 bases between the germline ends. CDR3 bases: TGTGCCAGCAGTTACTCGGGCAGGTGGAACTATGGCTACACCTTC. As protein: CASSYSGRWNYGYTF.

The rearrangement joins TRBV7-6 to TRBJ2-5; possible D gene TRBD1, 6 bases. The CDR3 covers 13 residues. The germline CDR1 and CDR2 sequences are SGHVS and FNYEAQ. V was pared by 5 bases and J by 5 bases, with 12 bases between. For the CDR3, the DNA is TGTGCCAGCAGCCTAACAGGGTCGGAGACCCAGTACTTC. This codes for CASSLTGSETQYF.

The genes are TRBV4-3 and TRBJ2-3; 7 bases are a match to TRBD2. CDR1 and CDR2 from the germline V gene are LGHNA and YSLEER. V dropped 8 bases and J dropped 3; count of bases not matched to a gene: 14. This CDR3 is built from 16 residues. CDR3 nucleotide sequence: TGCGCCAGCCTTGCTGGTGGGGGGGGGAGGACAGATACGCAGTATTTT. Amino acid sequence: CASLAGGGGRTDTQYF.

This clone occurred once. This rearrangement joins TRBV29-1 to TRBJ1-2; no firm D call. Looked up from germline, CDR1 is SQVTM and CDR2 is ANQGSEA. The CDR3 totals 12 residues. Trimming removed 1 base at V and 6 bases at J, with 9 bases between. CDR3 bases: TGCAGCGTTGAAGGGCAGTACAATGGCTACACCTTC. The encoded protein is CSVEGQYNGYTF.